The subject of this entry is one TCR beta chain. What it binds is not known. This sample is part of a study of T cell responses to AZD1222 COVID-19 vaccine. Study observations and caveats: Targeting of unmutated variant regions was reportedly seen in nearly half of spike-specific TCRs. Repertoires were obtained only post-peak T cell response. There were mostly white British donors and more females than males, and clonal diversity was possibly underestimated. Spike-spanning, vaccine-associated CD4 TCRs were dominant at 160-218 and 743-854.

Clones were read by immunoSEQ multiplex PCR, and TCRdb kept only the in-frame ones, dropping some. The sample lists 150,000 to 200,000 clones; under 95% were seen once. The ends lost 4 bases at V and 0 bases at J; junction bases unmatched: 8. CDR1 is ENHRY, CDR2 SYGVKD, per germline. This CDR3 is built from 17 residues. This TCR came from an adult who received the AZD1222 COVID-19 vaccine. The J gene is TRBJ2-7, the V gene TRBV10-3; 11 bases line up with TRBD2. The sample here was peripheral blood, taken 28 days after the second AZD1222 dose. The CDR3 DNA reads TGTGCCATCAGTGGGCCACTAGCGGGGGATAGCTCCTACGAGCAGTACTTC. It codes for CAISGPLAGDSSYEQYF.